This T cell receptor (beta chain) derives from a study of blood T cell repertoires in COVID-19. About the study: Specimens from acute and convalescent COVID-19 originated in the United States, Italy and Spain. T cells, B-cell-depleted T cells, or PBMCs supplied cDNA or gDNA.

In the original workflow: Amplification of reference gene primers provided the estimated nucleated cell counts. Sequencing was performed with immunoSEQ multiplex PCR; in TCRdb, only in-frame clones are kept and a portion is missing. D and trimming come from the DNA, and the V and J calls and clone size come from that table. Of under 300,000 clones listed, approximately 91% were seen once; the top ten hold roughly 2%. In germline, CDR1 is DFQATT, CDR2 SNEGSKA (reference sequence). This CDR3 region has 10 residues. V was clipped by 5 bases and J by 4 bases, with 5 bases between them. Sequencing was done on a sample of peripheral blood. This chain uses TRBV20-1 with TRBJ1-2; D is uncertain. The TCR sequence derives from a woman between 35 and 50 years old who had recovered from COVID-19. CDR3 DNA sequence: TGCAGTGCTGGGAGCTATGGCTACACCTTC. Its protein product is CSAGSYGYTF.